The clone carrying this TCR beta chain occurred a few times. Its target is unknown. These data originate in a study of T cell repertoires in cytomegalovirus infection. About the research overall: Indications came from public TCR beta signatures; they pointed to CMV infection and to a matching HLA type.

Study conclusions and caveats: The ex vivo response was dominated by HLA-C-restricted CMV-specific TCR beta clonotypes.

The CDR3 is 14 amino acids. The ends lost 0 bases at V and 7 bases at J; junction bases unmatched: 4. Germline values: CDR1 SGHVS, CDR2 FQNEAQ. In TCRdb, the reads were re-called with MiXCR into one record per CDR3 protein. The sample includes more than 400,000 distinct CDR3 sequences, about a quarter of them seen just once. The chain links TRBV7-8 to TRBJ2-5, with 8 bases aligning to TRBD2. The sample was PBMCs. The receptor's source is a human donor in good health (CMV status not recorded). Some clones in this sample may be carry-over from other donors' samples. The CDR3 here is CASSLAGTSGTQYF. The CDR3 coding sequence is TGTGCCAGCAGCTTAGCAGGGACTAGTGGGACCCAGTACTTC.